The 12 T cell receptor beta chains below come from one sample, sequenced in a study of T cell responses to AZD1222 COVID-19 vaccine. Data came from immunoSEQ multiplex PCR; TCRdb stores just in-frame clones and leaves some out. The repertoire holds over 45,000 clones, 75% to 90% seen once, with roughly 19% in the top ten. The specimen comprised peripheral blood, sampled on day 0 of MenACWY control vaccination. The receptors were gathered from an adult in good health.

The CDR3 sequence is CASSYPAENTEAFF. The CDR3 nucleotides read TGTGCCAGCAGTTATCCGGCCGAGAACACTGAAGCTTTCTTT. This sequence joins TRBV6-2 or TRBV6-3 and TRBJ1-1; D uncertain. Germline CDR1 and CDR2: MNHEY and SVGEGT. The CDR3 covers 14 residues. V was cut by 3 bases and J by 1 base, with 9 bases left in between.

The CDR3 DNA sequence: TGTGCCAGCAGATCCCCCCCTGGGAGCGGGTGGCTCAATGAGCAGTTCTTC. This sequence encodes CASRSPPGSGWLNEQFF. The chain combines TRBV28 with TRBJ2-1; D is possibly TRBD2 (6 bases). This CDR3 comprises 17 residues. The V gene's germline CDR1 is MDHEN and CDR2 SYDVKM. The ends were cut back, 6 bases at V and 6 bases at J, with 24 bases in the middle.

The chain recombines TRBV28 with TRBJ2-1, with 8 positions matching TRBD2. The CDR3 extends over 15 amino acids. The germline gives CDR1 MDHEN, CDR2 SYDVKM. The V segment lost 7 bases and the J segment 6 bases; nucleotides outside the gene matches: 11. This CDR3 reads CASTGSGSRVNEQFF. CDR3 DNA sequence: TGTGCCAGCACCGGGAGCGGGAGTCGGGTCAATGAGCAGTTCTTC.

This chain uses TRBV6-1 with TRBJ2-5; the D is unclear. This CDR3 spans 14 amino acids. Between the trimmed V and J ends, which lost 1 base and 5 bases, there was a span of 11 bases. Germline loops: CDR1 MNHNS, CDR2 SASEGT. CDR3 protein: CASSEGNSWETQYF. The CDR3 region has the DNA TGTGCCAGCAGTGAAGGAAACTCTTGGGAGACCCAGTACTTC.

This chain links TRBV6-2 or TRBV6-3 with TRBJ2-5, with D hard to call. This CDR3 region has 12 residues. V dropped 6 bases and J dropped 4 bases, with 9 bases sitting between them. Germline CDR1 MNHEY, CDR2 SVGEGT. CDR3 loop: CASSVMRETQYF. CDR3 bases: TGTGCCAGCAGCGTGATGCGAGAGACCCAGTACTTC.

The rearrangement uses TRBV23-1 and TRBJ2-7; the D gene could be TRBD1 or TRBD2 (5 bases each). TRBV23-1 is an open reading frame whose function is uncertain. The CDR3 has 16 residues. V lost 6 bases, J lost 3 bases, and 21 bases lay in between. CDR3 region: CASRGGHSGPLYEQYF. The CDR3 DNA reads TGCGCCAGCAGAGGAGGACATTCGGGACCTCTCTACGAGCAGTACTTC.

This sequence joins TRBV7-6 and TRBJ2-2; D is perhaps TRBD1 (6 bases). This CDR3 has 15 amino acids. Germline CDR1 is SGHVS and CDR2 is FNYEAQ. V shed 1 base and J shed 5 bases, with 11 bases lying between them. Written as DNA, the CDR3 is TGTGCCAGCAGCTTAGGGGGACATTTTACCGGGGAGCTGTTTTTT. Translation gives CASSLGGHFTGELFF. The variable domain in full, completed from reference TRBV7-6 and TRBJ2-2, reads GAGVSQSPRYKVTKRGQDVALRCDPISGHVSLYWYRQALGQGPEFLTYFNYEAQQDKSGLPNDRFSAERPEGSISTLTIQRTEQRDSAMYRCASSLGGHFTGELFFGEGSRLTVL.

This clone was picked up a small number of times. The chain recombines TRBV5-1 with TRBJ1-1; D is perhaps TRBD1 (6 bases). Trimming took 5 bases from V and 4 from J, leaving 15 bases between them. The CDR3 runs 14 residues. Germline CDR1 SGHRS, CDR2 YFSETQ. DNA for the CDR3: TGCGCCAGCAGGCGGGGGGGCGGAGGCACTGAAGCTTTCTTT. The encoded protein is CASRRGGGGTEAFF.

The chain employs TRBV5-1 and TRBJ2-5; no clear D. CDR1 SGHRS and CDR2 YFSETQ come from the germline V gene. The V end lost 1 base, the J end lost 0 bases, and 10 bases lay between the germline ends. CDR3 length: 15 amino acids. In DNA form, the CDR3 reads TGCGCCAGCAGCTTGTGGCCTACCGACCAAGAGACCCAGTACTTC. Amino acids: CASSLWPTDQETQYF.

The rearrangement joins TRBV2 to TRBJ1-4; no definite D call. V was pared by 5 bases and J by 4 bases, with 2 bases between. The CDR3 is made up of 11 amino acids. CDR1 and CDR2 (germline): SNHLY, FYNNEI. The CDR3 nucleotides read TGTGCCAGCAGTCTTAATGAAAAACTGTTTTTT. It codes for CASSLNEKLFF.

The rearrangement links TRBV4-2 to TRBJ1-2; 12 bases align to TRBD1. Germline V gene lookup returns CDR1 LGHNA and CDR2 YNFKEQ. V shed 4 bases, J shed 3 bases, and the junction held 9 bases outside the gene matches. The CDR3 extends over 17 amino acids. The chain's CDR3 is CASSLGTGGGLDYGYTF. CDR3 in DNA: TGTGCCAGCAGCCTGGGGACAGGGGGCGGTCTGGACTATGGCTACACCTTC.

The chain employs TRBV3-1 (or the pseudogene TRBV3-2) and TRBJ2-1, with D possibly called TRBD1 or TRBD2 (5 bases each). The CDR3 sequence is 15 residues long. Germline V gives CDR1 LGHDT, CDR2 YNNKEL (reference sequence). V lost 4 bases and J lost 7, with 17 bases in between. This CDR3 is CASSPRDPLPNEQFF. The CDR3 DNA reads as TGTGCCAGCAGCCCCCGGGACCCTCTTCCGAATGAGCAGTTCTTC.